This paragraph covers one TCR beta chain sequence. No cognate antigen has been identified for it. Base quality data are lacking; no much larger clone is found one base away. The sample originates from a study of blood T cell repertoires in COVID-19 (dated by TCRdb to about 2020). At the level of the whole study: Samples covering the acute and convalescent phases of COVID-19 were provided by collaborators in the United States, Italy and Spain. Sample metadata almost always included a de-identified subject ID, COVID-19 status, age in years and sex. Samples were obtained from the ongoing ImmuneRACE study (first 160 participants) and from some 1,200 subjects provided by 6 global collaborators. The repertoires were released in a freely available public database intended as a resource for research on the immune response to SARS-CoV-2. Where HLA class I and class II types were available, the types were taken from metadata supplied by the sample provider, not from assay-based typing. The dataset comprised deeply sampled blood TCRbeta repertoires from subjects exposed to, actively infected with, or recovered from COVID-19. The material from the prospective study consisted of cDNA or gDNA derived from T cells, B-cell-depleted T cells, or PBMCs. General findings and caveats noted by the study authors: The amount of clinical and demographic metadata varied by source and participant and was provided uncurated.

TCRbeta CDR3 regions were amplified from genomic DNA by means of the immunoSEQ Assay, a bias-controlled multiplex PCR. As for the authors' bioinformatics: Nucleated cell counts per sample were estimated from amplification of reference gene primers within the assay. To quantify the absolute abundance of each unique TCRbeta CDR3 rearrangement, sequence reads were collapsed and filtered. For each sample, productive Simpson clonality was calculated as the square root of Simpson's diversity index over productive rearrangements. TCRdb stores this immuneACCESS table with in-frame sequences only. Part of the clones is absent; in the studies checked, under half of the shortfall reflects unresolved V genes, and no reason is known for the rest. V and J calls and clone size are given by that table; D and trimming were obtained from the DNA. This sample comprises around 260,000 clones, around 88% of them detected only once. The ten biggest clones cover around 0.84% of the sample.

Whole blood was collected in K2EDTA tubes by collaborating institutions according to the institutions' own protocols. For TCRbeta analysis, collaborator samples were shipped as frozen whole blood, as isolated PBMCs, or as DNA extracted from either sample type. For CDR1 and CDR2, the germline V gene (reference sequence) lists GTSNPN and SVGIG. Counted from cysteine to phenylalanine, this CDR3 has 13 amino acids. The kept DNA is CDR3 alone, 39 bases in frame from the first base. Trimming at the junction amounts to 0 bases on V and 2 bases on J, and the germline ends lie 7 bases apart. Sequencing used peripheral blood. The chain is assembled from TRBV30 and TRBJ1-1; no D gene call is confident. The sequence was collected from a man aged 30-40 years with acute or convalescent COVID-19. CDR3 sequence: CAWSVRLNTEAFF. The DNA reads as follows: TGTGCCTGGAGTGTTCGACTTAACACTGAAGCTTTCTTT.